Described below is a single T cell receptor (beta chain) sequence and its context. Data came from immunoSEQ multiplex PCR; TCRdb stores just in-frame clones and leaves some out. Of about 210,000 clones in the sample, 84% were seen once. This entry belongs to a study of blood T cell repertoires in COVID-19. About the study: COVID-19 samples, acute and convalescent, were from the United States, Italy and Spain.

Clinical history as reported by participants underpinned cohort assignment. A PCR-confirmed or clinician-diagnosed COVID-19 case had contacted exposed participants within 2 weeks of entry. Trimming stripped 3 bases from V and 8 bases from J, with 13 bases between. The CDR3 consists of 13 residues. Per the germline V gene, CDR1 is SGHDN and CDR2 is FVKESK. The TCR was taken from a woman in her twenties or thirties who had been exposed to COVID-19. What was sequenced was PBMCs or T cells enriched from blood (not recorded which). This chain joins TRBV14 and TRBJ1-2, with D perhaps matching TRBD1 (5 bases). CDR3 sequence reads: CASSHSRVDGYTF. The CDR3 DNA is TGTGCCAGCAGCCATTCCAGGGTGGACGGCTACACCTTC.